Listed below are T cell receptor beta chains from one sample, sequenced in a study of T-cell reconstitution after alpha-beta-depleted transplantation in children. TCRdb passed the PCR reads through MiXCR, listing each CDR3 protein once. Altogether hundreds of thousands of distinct CDR3 sequences are present, 10% to 15% being singletons, with the ten largest covering around 2%. The sequencing used PBMCs, mostly from graft donor cells, collected 360 days after TCRalphabeta/CD19-depleted stem cell transplant. The receptors come from a male patient under 18 who had a stem cell transplant for acute myeloid leukemia, so the T cells may come from the graft donor. Both conserved end residues are part of each CDR3. The D gene is left open where the match is weak. Clone size is given for some rows only: seen once, a few or many times, or a class if the clone is expanded.

j_call: TRBJ2-3; d_call: -; clone_size: many; v_call: TRBV7-2; cdr3_aa: CASSLDPRISWEDTQYF; cdr3_nt: TGTGCCAGCAGCTTGGACCCGCGGATATCTTGGGAAGATACGCAGTATTTT
j_call: TRBJ1-2; d_call: -; clone_size: few; v_call: TRBV18; cdr3_aa: CASSPSGREVGYTF; cdr3_nt: TGTGCCAGCTCACCGTCCGGCAGGGAGGTTGGCTACACCTTC
j_call: TRBJ2-7; d_call: TRBD2; clone_size: many; v_call: TRBV12-3/TRBV12-4; cdr3_aa: CARGREFSYEQYF; cdr3_nt: TGTGCCCGAGGGCGGGAGTTCTCCTACGAGCAGTACTTC
j_call: TRBJ2-7; d_call: TRBD2; clone_size: -; v_call: TRBV20-1; cdr3_aa: CSTRTSPPYEQYF; cdr3_nt: TGCAGTACCCGGACTAGCCCACCCTACGAGCAGTACTTC
j_call: TRBJ2-7; d_call: TRBD2; clone_size: -; v_call: TRBV6-5; cdr3_aa: CASSYRRTGTTSYEQYF; cdr3_nt: TGTGCCAGCAGTTACCGTAGAACCGGGACTACCTCCTACGAGCAGTACTTC
j_call: TRBJ2-1; d_call: -; clone_size: -; v_call: TRBV21-1; cdr3_aa: CASKFGGEWFF; cdr3_nt: TGTGCCAGCAAATTCGGAGGGGAGTGGTTCTTC
j_call: TRBJ2-2; d_call: -; clone_size: -; v_call: TRBV7-2; cdr3_aa: CASSLARRIANTGELFF; cdr3_nt: TGTGCCAGCAGCTTAGCTAGGAGAATCGCGAACACCGGGGAGCTGTTTTTT
j_call: TRBJ2-3; d_call: TRBD2; clone_size: -; v_call: TRBV10-3; cdr3_aa: CSTSGRGMVTDTQYF; cdr3_nt: TGTTCTACTAGCGGGAGGGGAATGGTCACAGATACGCAGTATTTT
j_call: TRBJ2-7; d_call: -; clone_size: few; v_call: TRBV28; cdr3_aa: CASSFLGPNPHQTHYEQYF; cdr3_nt: TGTGCCAGCAGTTTTTTGGGCCCTAACCCACACCAAACCCACTACGAGCAGTACTTC
j_call: TRBJ1-2; d_call: -; clone_size: -; v_call: TRBV20-1; cdr3_aa: CSASAGGQVYGYTF; cdr3_nt: TGCAGTGCTAGCGCCGGTGGACAAGTCTATGGCTACACCTTC
j_call: TRBJ2-3; d_call: -; clone_size: few; v_call: TRBV6-4; cdr3_aa: CASNSRRARPSTDTQYF; cdr3_nt: TGTGCCAGCAATTCTCGGCGGGCCCGGCCTAGCACAGATACGCAGTATTTT
j_call: TRBJ2-2; d_call: TRBD2; clone_size: many; v_call: TRBV9; cdr3_aa: CASSWDYRLGELFF; cdr3_nt: TGTGCCAGCTCCTGGGACTACCGCCTTGGGGAGCTGTTTTTT
j_call: TRBJ2-4; d_call: TRBD2; clone_size: -; v_call: TRBV24-1; cdr3_aa: CATSDPPGLAGTTKNIQYF; cdr3_nt: TGTGCCACCAGTGATCCGCCCGGACTAGCGGGGACCACCAAAAACATTCAGTACTTC
j_call: TRBJ2-1; d_call: -; clone_size: many; v_call: TRBV28; cdr3_aa: CASRDLGGLVINEQFF; cdr3_nt: TGTGCCAGCAGGGACCTTGGGGGGCTGGTAATCAATGAGCAGTTCTTC
j_call: TRBJ2-7; d_call: TRBD1; clone_size: few; v_call: TRBV2; cdr3_aa: CASSWDRGPSYEQYF; cdr3_nt: TGTGCCAGCTCATGGGACAGGGGGCCCTCCTACGAGCAGTACTTC
j_call: TRBJ2-1; d_call: TRBD1; clone_size: -; v_call: TRBV20-1; cdr3_aa: CSAPPGQNNEQFF; cdr3_nt: TGCAGTGCGCCCCCGGGACAGAACAATGAGCAGTTCTTC
j_call: TRBJ2-7; d_call: TRBD2; clone_size: few; v_call: TRBV20-1; cdr3_aa: CSALSGRGPGEQYF; cdr3_nt: TGCAGTGCCCTTAGCGGGAGGGGGCCGGGCGAGCAGTACTTC
j_call: TRBJ2-2; d_call: -; clone_size: many; v_call: TRBV6-2/TRBV6-3; cdr3_aa: CASLKAANTGELFF; cdr3_nt: TGTGCCAGTCTAAAGGCGGCGAACACCGGGGAGCTGTTTTTT
j_call: TRBJ2-1; d_call: -; clone_size: few; v_call: TRBV9; cdr3_aa: CASSVFPGEQFF; cdr3_nt: TGTGCCAGCAGCGTATTCCCAGGTGAGCAGTTCTTC
j_call: TRBJ2-3; d_call: TRBD2; clone_size: once; v_call: TRBV11-2; cdr3_aa: CASSIRASGSTDTQYF; cdr3_nt: TGTGCCAGCAGCATAAGGGCTAGCGGGAGCACAGATACGCAGTATTTT
j_call: TRBJ1-4; d_call: -; clone_size: few; v_call: TRBV7-2; cdr3_aa: CASRTGRGDEKLFF; cdr3_nt: TGTGCCAGCAGGACCGGACGGGGCGACGAAAAACTGTTTTTT
j_call: TRBJ1-2; d_call: -; clone_size: -; v_call: TRBV4-3; cdr3_aa: CASSQDRGKFSGYTF; cdr3_nt: TGCGCCAGCAGCCAAGATAGAGGGAAGTTCAGTGGCTACACCTTC
j_call: TRBJ2-2; d_call: -; clone_size: -; v_call: TRBV4-3; cdr3_aa: CASSQAMGVWSTGELFF; cdr3_nt: TGCGCCAGCAGCCAAGCGATGGGAGTCTGGAGCACCGGGGAGCTGTTTTTT
j_call: TRBJ1-4; d_call: -; clone_size: few; v_call: TRBV5-5; cdr3_aa: CASSVPYNEKLFF; cdr3_nt: TGTGCCAGCAGCGTACCCTATAATGAAAAACTGTTTTTT
j_call: TRBJ2-7; d_call: -; clone_size: many; v_call: TRBV28; cdr3_aa: CASSPVKASYEQYF; cdr3_nt: TGTGCCAGCAGCCCCGTAAAGGCCTCCTACGAGCAGTACTTC
j_call: TRBJ2-7; d_call: TRBD1; clone_size: -; v_call: TRBV7-2; cdr3_aa: CASSDKGTGAYEQYF; cdr3_nt: TGTGCCAGCAGCGACAAAGGGACAGGGGCCTACGAGCAGTACTTC
j_call: TRBJ1-5; d_call: TRBD1; clone_size: many; v_call: TRBV28; cdr3_aa: CASTRPGQAGQPQHF; cdr3_nt: TGTGCCAGCACCAGACCTGGACAGGCGGGTCAGCCCCAGCATTTT
j_call: TRBJ2-1; d_call: TRBD2; clone_size: many; v_call: TRBV3-1; cdr3_aa: CASSQVSGRCYNEQFF; cdr3_nt: TGTGCCAGCAGCCAGGTCAGCGGGAGATGCTACAATGAGCAGTTCTTC
j_call: TRBJ2-1; d_call: TRBD2; clone_size: few; v_call: TRBV7-8; cdr3_aa: CASAPARTSLHNELFF; cdr3_nt: TGTGCCAGCGCCCCAGCGAGGACTAGCCTACACAATGAGCTGTTCTTC
j_call: TRBJ2-7; d_call: -; clone_size: few; v_call: TRBV28; cdr3_aa: CASSLLSRDHEQYF; cdr3_nt: TGTGCCAGCAGTTTATTATCCAGGGACCACGAGCAGTACTTC
j_call: TRBJ2-7; d_call: TRBD2; clone_size: many; v_call: TRBV18; cdr3_aa: CASSPRTSGVYEQYF; cdr3_nt: TGTGCCAGCTCACCTCGGACTAGCGGGGTCTACGAGCAGTACTTC
j_call: TRBJ2-7; d_call: TRBD1; clone_size: many; v_call: TRBV6-5; cdr3_aa: CASSYSGQGQYF; cdr3_nt: TGTGCCAGCAGTTACTCCGGACAGGGGCAGTACTTC
j_call: TRBJ2-7; d_call: -; clone_size: -; v_call: TRBV12-3/TRBV12-4; cdr3_aa: CASSSTGRFYEQYF; cdr3_nt: TGTGCCAGCAGTTCAACGGGACGGTTCTACGAGCAGTACTTC
j_call: TRBJ1-2; d_call: TRBD1; clone_size: -; v_call: TRBV5-6; cdr3_aa: CASSNTAGGYGYTF; cdr3_nt: TGTGCCAGCAGCAACACAGCAGGGGGCTATGGCTACACCTTC
j_call: TRBJ1-4; d_call: TRBD1; clone_size: -; v_call: TRBV27; cdr3_aa: CASREQGVGEKLFF; cdr3_nt: TGTGCCAGCAGAGAACAGGGGGTGGGTGAAAAACTGTTTTTT
j_call: TRBJ2-1; d_call: TRBD2; clone_size: few; v_call: TRBV20-1; cdr3_aa: CSARDPGLAGEWTSYNEQFF; cdr3_nt: TGCAGTGCTAGAGATCCCGGACTAGCGGGAGAATGGACCTCCTACAATGAGCAGTTCTTC
j_call: TRBJ2-3; d_call: -; clone_size: -; v_call: TRBV27; cdr3_aa: CASSPRWGSFTTDTQYF; cdr3_nt: TGTGCCAGCAGCCCACGCTGGGGGAGTTTTACCACAGATACGCAGTATTTT
j_call: TRBJ2-3; d_call: -; clone_size: -; v_call: TRBV10-3; cdr3_aa: CAISEFPDTQYF; cdr3_nt: TGTGCCATCAGTGAGTTCCCAGATACGCAGTATTTT
j_call: TRBJ2-7; d_call: -; clone_size: many; v_call: TRBV9; cdr3_aa: CASSSRLLWDEQYF; cdr3_nt: TGTGCCAGCAGCTCGCGACTACTCTGGGACGAGCAGTACTTC
j_call: TRBJ2-1; d_call: -; clone_size: few; v_call: TRBV21-1; cdr3_aa: CASSNPDRRLYNEQFF; cdr3_nt: TGTGCCAGCAGCAACCCCGACAGGAGACTATACAATGAGCAGTTCTTC
j_call: TRBJ2-7; d_call: TRBD1; clone_size: -; v_call: TRBV20-1; cdr3_aa: CSARDPIRDRGMWEQYF; cdr3_nt: TGCAGTGCTAGAGACCCGATACGGGACAGGGGGATGTGGGAGCAGTACTTC
j_call: TRBJ2-5; d_call: -; clone_size: few; v_call: TRBV20-1; cdr3_aa: CSAARTQETQYF; cdr3_nt: TGCAGTGCCGCCCGTACGCAAGAGACCCAGTACTTC
j_call: TRBJ2-5; d_call: -; clone_size: many; v_call: TRBV20-1; cdr3_aa: CSARSGGGLQETQYF; cdr3_nt: TGCAGTGCTAGAAGTGGGGGGGGCCTACAAGAGACCCAGTACTTC
j_call: TRBJ2-3; d_call: TRBD2; clone_size: -; v_call: TRBV7-3; cdr3_aa: CASSWGSGSGDTDTQYF; cdr3_nt: TGTGCCAGCAGCTGGGGTAGCGGGAGCGGGGACACAGATACGCAGTATTTT
j_call: TRBJ1-1; d_call: -; clone_size: -; v_call: TRBV10-3; cdr3_aa: CAISILRNTEAFF; cdr3_nt: TGTGCCATCAGTATCTTAAGGAACACTGAAGCTTTCTTT